Each of the 29 T cell receptor beta chains below was sequenced from the same sample in a study of sequential checkpoint blockade in melanoma. Described treatment: randomized to nivolumab then ipilimumab (arm A) or the reverse (arm B). TCRdb's table, derived via immunoSEQ multiplex PCR, lists solely in-frame clones and lacks some. The sample shows fewer than 250 clones, about 15% of them seen only once. Here the sequenced sample was tumor tissue (inferred from file names), taken from a patient given nivolumab and ipilimumab in sequence. The receptors here all came from a human donor with melanoma.

By frequency in the sample, this clone is large (0.1 to 1%). The V gene is TRBV11-3, the J gene TRBJ2-7; no definite D call. Germline V lookup: CDR1 SGHNT, CDR2 YENEEA. Trimming removed 2 bases at V and 1 base at J, with 12 bases between. CDR3 length equals 15 residues. In nucleotides, the CDR3 is TGTGCCAGCAGCTTAAATCTCCCGTTTTCCTACGAGCAGTACTTC. It is translated as CASSLNLPFSYEQYF.

This clone was detected a few times. CDR3 loop: CASSLNDRGYEKLFF. CDR3 bases: TGTGCCAGCAGCCTCAATGACAGGGGTTATGAAAAACTGTTTTTT. The rearrangement joins TRBV11-3 to TRBJ1-4; 8 bases align to TRBD1. The junction had 8 bases not matched to a gene; V was cut back by 5 bases and J by 6 bases. Germline loops: CDR1 SGHNT, CDR2 YENEEA. The CDR3 has 15 residues.

This clone was counted between two and nine times. The chain links TRBV28 to TRBJ2-3; possible D gene TRBD1, 6 bases. Trimming took off 7 bases at V and 1 base at J, with 12 bases between the two ends. Germline values: CDR1 MDHEN, CDR2 SYDVKM. The CDR3 contains 14 residues. This CDR3 reads CASNQGFRTDTQYF. The DNA of the CDR3 is TGTGCCAGCAATCAGGGGTTCCGCACAGATACGCAGTATTTT.

The chain carries TRBV28 and TRBJ1-5; 7 bases match TRBD1. V gave up 7 bases and J gave up 7 bases; unmatched junction bases: 13. CDR3 length: 15 amino acids. CDR1 and CDR2 (germline): MDHEN, SYDVKM. The CDR3 loop reads CASTSPSGGRQPQHF. CDR3 bases: TGTGCCAGCACCTCACCCTCAGGGGGAAGACAGCCCCAGCATTTT.

This chain uses TRBV1 with TRBJ2-6. TRBV1 is reported as a pseudogene. The CDR3 sequence is 16 residues long. The chain's CDR3 is CTSRIISLCRANVLTF. CDR3 DNA sequence: TGCACCAGCAGGATCATAAGTTTGTGTCGGGCCAACGTCCTGACTTTC.

J is TRBJ1-4 and V is TRBV5-1; a possible D gene is TRBD1 (6 bases). In germline, CDR1 is SGHRS, CDR2 YFSETQ. Trimming cost V 1 base and J 4 bases, with 11 bases left between them. This CDR3 is built from 15 residues. This CDR3 is CASSLSGARNEKLFF. The CDR3 DNA reads as TGCGCCAGCAGCTTGTCGGGGGCTCGTAATGAAAAACTGTTTTTT.

This clone counts as large. The V call is TRBV11-3, the J call TRBJ1-3; D remains ambiguous. The CDR3 has 16 amino acids. V was clipped by 5 bases and J by 5 bases, with 19 bases between them. Germline-derived CDR1 and CDR2 are SGHNT and YENEEA. CDR3 sequence reads: CASSPSRGQDRNTIYF. The CDR3 region has the DNA TGTGCCAGCAGCCCATCTCGTGGGCAGGACCGAAACACCATATATTTT. Filled out from reference TRBV11-3 and TRBJ1-3, the complete variable domain reads EAGVVQSPRYKIIEKKQPVAFWCNPISGHNTLYWYLQNLGQGPELLIRYENEEAVDDSQLPKDRFSAERLKGVDSTLKIQPAELGDSAVYLCASSPSRGQDRNTIYFGEGSWLTVV.

The chain uses TRBV30 and TRBJ2-1, with TRBD1 matching 7 bases. CDR1 is GTSNPN, CDR2 SVGIG, per germline (reference sequence). This CDR3 has 16 amino acids. V was clipped by 0 bases and J by 4 bases; unmatched bases: 9. Here the CDR3 reads CAWSVRGLGPYNEQFF. In nucleotides, the CDR3 is TGTGCCTGGAGTGTAAGGGGGCTCGGGCCATACAATGAGCAGTTCTTC.

This clone ranks as large (0.1 to 1%). The rearrangement links TRBV11-3 to TRBJ2-1, with 8 bases that match TRBD1. CDR1 SGHNT and CDR2 YENEEA come from the germline V gene. Trimming at V came to 3 bases and at J to 1 base, leaving 2 bases not matched to a gene. The CDR3 contains 15 residues. CDR3 residues: CASSLGDRSYNEQFF. The CDR3 DNA reads TGTGCCAGCAGCTTGGGGGACAGGTCCTACAATGAGCAGTTCTTC.

The CDR3 bases are TGTGCCAGTAGTATATTCGGAAGCATGAACACTGAAGCTTTCTTT. This codes for CASSIFGSMNTEAFF. The genes are TRBV19 and TRBJ1-1; D is unresolved. Germline V gene sequence: CDR1 LNHDA, CDR2 SQIVND (reference sequence). The CDR3 sequence is 15 residues long. The ends were cut back, 2 bases at V and 0 bases at J, with 10 bases in the middle.

V and J are TRBV6-8 and TRBJ1-6; D not certain. V shed 7 bases and J shed 3 bases, with 19 bases lying between them. Looked up from germline, CDR1 is MNHGY and CDR2 is SAAAGT. CDR3 length: 17 residues. CDR3 coding DNA: TGTGCCAGCACCTACCGAGGGAGGGCAGGCTATAATTCACCCCTCCACTTT. Amino acids: CASTYRGRAGYNSPLHF.

The V and J genes are TRBV29-1 and TRBJ2-3, with TRBD2 matching 11 bases. CDR3 length: 17 residues. Germline CDR1 is SQVTM and CDR2 is ANQGSEA. With V trimmed by 8 bases and J by 1 base, 14 bases remained unmatched. The CDR3 spells CSLILAGGIGGTDTQYF. DNA of the CDR3: TGCAGCCTTATTCTAGCGGGGGGAATTGGAGGCACAGATACGCAGTATTTT.

This clone has only a few counts. The chain employs TRBV9 and TRBJ2-2; TRBD1 matches 7 bases. The germline V gene has CDR1 SGDLS and CDR2 YYNGEE. This CDR3 has 18 residues. V shed 5 bases and J 2 bases; nucleotides not matched to a gene: 15. The CDR3 nucleotides read TGTGCCAGCAGTAACCCAGGGGGATCAGACCCTAACACCGGGGAGCTGTTTTTT. It is translated as CASSNPGGSDPNTGELFF.

This rearrangement joins TRBV18 to TRBJ1-4; the match to TRBD1 covers 7 bases. This CDR3 is 18 amino acids long. J gave up 5 bases and V 3 bases, and 15 bases lay outside the gene matches. The germline V gene encodes CDR1 KGHSH and CDR2 LQKENI. As DNA, the CDR3 is TGTGCCAGCTCACCGATGGGACAGCTCGCAGGTGCGAATGAAAAACTGTTTTTT. Its protein product is CASSPMGQLAGANEKLFF.

The rearrangement joins TRBV6-8 to TRBJ2-7; 7 bases agree with TRBD1. Germline assignment: CDR1 MNHGY and CDR2 SAAAGT. Trimming took 10 bases from V and 12 from J; bases not matched to a gene: 21. The CDR3 length is 14 residues. CDR3 sequence reads: CATRGGPRTSRLYV. The CDR3 DNA is TGTGCCACCAGAGGGGGCCCCCGGACCTCCCGTCTGTACGTC.

This clone is judged large. The chain is built from TRBV6-8 and TRBJ2-7, with 10 bases matching TRBD2. The CDR3 spans 15 residues. Trimming cost V 8 bases and J 0 bases; bases outside gene matches: 7. Germline CDR1 is MNHGY and CDR2 is SAAAGT. This chain's CDR3 is CASGVSGGYSYEQYF. The CDR3 nucleotides are TGTGCCAGCGGAGTTAGCGGGGGGTACTCCTACGAGCAGTACTTC.

This clone is large (0.1 to 1%) within its sample. The chain joins TRBV11-3 to TRBJ2-7; D tentatively fits TRBD1 or TRBD2 (5 bases each). V was cut by 1 base and J by 1 base, with 11 bases left in between. Germline V gives CDR1 SGHNT, CDR2 YENEEA. This CDR3 region has 15 residues. CDR3 protein: CASSLGGSGSYEQYF. The CDR3 nucleotides read TGTGCCAGCAGCTTAGGGGGGTCTGGATCCTACGAGCAGTACTTC.

In its sample, this clone is large. V and J are TRBV2 and TRBJ2-5; D unresolved. Germline V gene data show CDR1 as SNHLY and CDR2 as FYNNEI. The CDR3 consists of 14 residues. Between the trimmed V and J ends, which lost 2 bases and 1 base, there was a span of 8 bases. CDR3 amino acids: CASSERNPQETQYF. The CDR3, as DNA: TGTGCCAGCAGTGAAAGGAACCCCCAAGAGACCCAGTACTTC.

There are a few counts of this clone. The rearrangement uses TRBV30 and TRBJ2-1; 10 nucleotides agree with TRBD1. V lost 2 bases and J lost 8; bases outside the gene matches: 12. This CDR3 has 16 residues. Germline CDR1 and CDR2: GTSNPN and SVGIG (reference sequence). The DNA for the CDR3 is TGTGCCTGGAGTTCCGGACAGGGGGTAAACGGCGATGAGCAGTTCTTC. Amino acids: CAWSSGQGVNGDEQFF.

The CDR3 bases are TGTGCCAGCAGCAATACAGCTAGCACAGATACGCAGTATTTT. Translated, it gives CASSNTASTDTQYF. V is TRBV6-8 and J is TRBJ2-3; D is undetermined. The V gene lost 6 bases and the J gene lost 0 bases, with 10 bases spanning the gap. This CDR3 contains 14 residues. Per the germline V gene, CDR1 is MNHGY and CDR2 is SAAAGT.

By sample share, this clone is hyperexpanded. The rearrangement joins TRBV11-3 to TRBJ1-1; no firm D call. The V end was cut by 3 bases, the J end by 2 bases, with 16 bases between. CDR1 SGHNT and CDR2 YENEEA come from the germline V gene. This CDR3 comprises 16 residues. CDR3 nucleotide sequence: TGTGCCAGCAGCTTGCAAAGGGTTACCCAAAACACTGAAGCTTTCTTT. It codes for CASSLQRVTQNTEAFF.

Sample share makes this clone large. V gene TRBV9 combines with J gene TRBJ2-3; D is uncertain. This CDR3 spans 15 amino acids. The V gene lost 3 bases and the J gene lost 0 bases, with 11 bases spanning the gap. Germline CDR1 and CDR2: SGDLS and YYNGEE. CDR3 sequence: CASSADATSTDTQYF. The CDR3 coding sequence is TGTGCCAGCAGCGCGGACGCAACAAGCACAGATACGCAGTATTTT.

The sample holds a few counts of this clone. The J gene is TRBJ1-2, the V gene TRBV6-8; 7 bases fit TRBD1. CDR3 size: 15 residues. CDR1 and CDR2 from the germline V gene are MNHGY and SAAAGT. The ends lost 4 bases at V and 2 bases at J; junction bases unmatched: 7. As DNA, the CDR3 is TGTGCCAGCAGTTCCCAGGGGGAGGGAAACTATGGCTACACCTTC. Encoded protein: CASSSQGEGNYGYTF.

V is TRBV5-1 and J is TRBJ2-7; 10 nucleotides agree with TRBD1. The CDR3 length is 14 residues. CDR1 and CDR2 (germline): SGHRS, YFSETQ. Trimming cost V 4 bases and J 5 bases; bases outside gene matches: 6. The CDR3 nucleotides are TGCGCCAGCAGCGCAACCGGGACAGGGGACGAGCAGTACTTC. Its translation is CASSATGTGDEQYF.

The chain is built from TRBV18 and TRBJ2-1; D possibly corresponds to TRBD2 (5 bases). Germline V lookup: CDR1 KGHSH, CDR2 LQKENI. There are 16 residues in the CDR3. Trimming removed 4 bases from V and 5 bases from J, with 18 bases in between. The CDR3 here is CASSRGLPLDHNEQFF. The CDR3 coding sequence is TGTGCCAGCTCACGAGGACTCCCATTGGACCACAATGAGCAGTTCTTC. The full variable domain, in which reference TRBV18 and TRBJ2-1 provide the parts outside the CDR3, is NAGVMQNPRHLVRRRGQEARLRCSPMKGHSHVYWYRQLPEEGLKFMVYLQKENIIDESGMPKERFSAEFPKEGPSILRIQQVVRGDSAAYFCASSRGLPLDHNEQFFGPGTRLTVL.

Relative to its sample, this clone is large. V is TRBV9 and J is TRBJ2-2, with D maybe TRBD2 (6 bases). The CDR3 sequence is 16 residues long. Germline V gene data show CDR1 as SGDLS and CDR2 as YYNGEE. The ends were cut back, 5 bases at V and 1 base at J, with 15 bases in the middle. In DNA form, the CDR3 reads TGTGCCAGCAGTGAACCTGCGGGGATGAACACCGGGGAGCTGTTTTTT. Encoded protein: CASSEPAGMNTGELFF.

Sample share makes this clone medium-sized (0.01 to 0.1%). J is TRBJ2-1 and V is TRBV11-3; TRBD2 agrees at 8 bases. This CDR3 region has 14 residues. Per germline, CDR1 SGHNT and CDR2 YENEEA. V was clipped by 2 bases and J by 12 bases; unmatched bases: 9. The CDR3 spells CASSLQRGHGGQFF. CDR3 DNA sequence: TGTGCCAGCAGCTTACAGCGGGGGCACGGGGGGCAGTTCTTC. Full variable domain (rest looked up from reference TRBV11-3 and TRBJ2-1): EAGVVQSPRYKIIEKKQPVAFWCNPISGHNTLYWYLQNLGQGPELLIRYENEEAVDDSQLPKDRFSAERLKGVDSTLKIQPAELGDSAVYLCASSLQRGHGGQFFGPGTRLTVL.

The chain links TRBV10-2 to TRBJ2-7, with D unclear. CDR3 length: 13 residues. V was cut by 6 bases and J by 4 bases, with 13 bases left in between. Germline loops: CDR1 WSHSY, CDR2 SAAADI. Here the CDR3 reads CASRLSNGYEQYF. The CDR3 nucleotides are TGCGCCAGCAGACTTAGTAACGGTTACGAGCAGTACTTC.

This clone was seen only a few times. V usage is TRBV19 and J usage is TRBJ2-7, with 8 positions matching TRBD1. The J segment lost 6 bases and the V segment lost 5 bases, leaving 3 bases of the junction unmatched. This CDR3 contains 12 residues. CDR1 and CDR2 from the germline V gene are LNHDA and SQIVND (reference sequence). The DNA of the CDR3 is TGTGCCAGTAGTTGGGGGACAGGCGAGCAGTACTTC. As protein: CASSWGTGEQYF.